One sample yielded the 2 T cell receptor beta chains listed below, sequenced in a study of cytomegalovirus exposure and HLA in healthy donors. Researchers ran the PCR with 60 Vbeta and 13 Jbeta primers. The data were produced by immunoSEQ multiplex PCR, yet TCRdb's version contains in-frame clones alone and is incomplete. The data hold some 190,000 clones, with more than 60% observed a single time. The sequenced material came from PBMCs. All receptors derive from a woman in her 30s in good health and CMV-seropositive.

This sequence joins TRBV27 and TRBJ1-5, with D maybe TRBD1 (5 bases). Germline V gene sequence: CDR1 MNHEY, CDR2 SMNVEV (reference sequence). The CDR3 has 18 amino acids. Deletions cut 4 bases from V and 0 bases from J, with 19 bases between. This CDR3 is CASSSHSLRQISNQPQHF. The CDR3 region has the DNA TGTGCCAGCAGTTCCCACTCCCTAAGACAGATTAGCAATCAGCCCCAGCATTTT.

J is TRBJ1-2 and V is TRBV28; unclear D gene. This CDR3 has 11 residues. The V and J ends lost 5 bases and 4 bases respectively, with 5 bases between them. Per the germline V gene, CDR1 is MDHEN and CDR2 is SYDVKM. The chain's CDR3 is CASSLLYGYTF. CDR3 DNA: TGTGCCAGCAGTCTACTCTATGGCTACACCTTC.